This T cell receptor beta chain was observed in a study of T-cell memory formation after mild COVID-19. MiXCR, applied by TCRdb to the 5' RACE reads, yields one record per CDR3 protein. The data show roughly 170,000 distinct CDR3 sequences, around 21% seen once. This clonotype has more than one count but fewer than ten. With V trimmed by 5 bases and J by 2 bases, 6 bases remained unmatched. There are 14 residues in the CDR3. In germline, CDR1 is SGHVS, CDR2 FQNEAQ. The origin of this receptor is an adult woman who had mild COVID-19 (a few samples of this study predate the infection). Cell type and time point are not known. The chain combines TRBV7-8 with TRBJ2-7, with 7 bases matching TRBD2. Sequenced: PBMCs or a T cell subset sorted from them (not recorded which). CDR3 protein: CASSPTRGAYEQYF. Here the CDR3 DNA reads TGTGCCAGCAGCCCGACTCGGGGGGCCTACGAGCAGTACTTC.